This entry lists 20 T cell receptor beta chains sequenced from one sample in a study of molecular identifiers for immune sequencing clone quantification. From the PCR reads, TCRdb called clonotypes with MiXCR, one entry per CDR3 protein. The sample contains about 320,000 distinct CDR3 sequences, about a fifth of which appear only once. Sequencing was carried out using naive CD8+ T cells from blood, with Jurkat cell RNA spiked in. The subset denotes: FACS-sorted CD8+CD4-CCR7+CD45RA+ naive T cells. The receptor source for this set is a human donor in good health. Some libraries in this study had Jurkat cell RNA spiked in.

As to this clonotype: A much larger clone is a single base away; this may be a read error. This sequence joins TRBV4-3 and TRBJ2-1, with D perhaps matching TRBD1 (6 bases). Between the trimmed V and J ends, which lost 4 bases and 0 bases, there was a span of 10 bases. CDR3 length: 15 amino acids. Germline V gene sequence: CDR1 LGHNA, CDR2 YSLEER. As DNA, the CDR3 is TGCGCCAGCAGCCCACAGGGTTGCTCCTACAATGAGCAGTTCTTC. Protein product: CASSPQGCSYNEQFF.

This clonotype showed up just a few times. The chain links TRBV13 to TRBJ2-3, with a possible D match to TRBD1 (5 bases). Germline loops: CDR1 PRHDT, CDR2 FYEKMQ (reference sequence). V dropped 7 bases and J dropped 1 base, with 12 bases sitting between them. This CDR3 spans 14 amino acids. The CDR3 loop is CASKEGRGTDTQYF. The CDR3 nucleotides read TGTGCCAGCAAGGAAGGCAGGGGCACAGATACGCAGTATTTT. Together with reference TRBV13 and TRBJ2-3, the CDR3 gives the full variable domain: AAGVIQSPRHLIKEKRETATLKCYPIPRHDTVYWYQQGPGQDPQFLISFYEKMQSDKGSIPDRFSAQQFSDYHSELNMSSLELGDSALYFCASKEGRGTDTQYFGPGTRLTVL.

This clonotype appeared many times. This chain connects TRBV7-2 to TRBJ1-5, with unresolved D. V lost 1 base and J 2 bases, leaving 12 bases between the germline ends. The germline V gene encodes CDR1 SGHTA and CDR2 FQGNSA. The CDR3 contains 16 residues. Written as DNA, the CDR3 is TGTGCCAGCAGCTTAGTTGGTGGAGGAGGCAATCAGCCCCAGCATTTT. Amino acids: CASSLVGGGGNQPQHF.

Comments on this clonotype: This may be a read error: a much more frequent sequence differs by one nucleotide. The chain employs TRBV7-8 and TRBJ2-1; D is unresolved. The CDR3 is 14 amino acids. From germline, CDR1 is SGHVS and CDR2 FQNEAQ. Here the CDR3 reads CASSLAKTYKEQFF. The CDR3 DNA is TGTGCCAGCAGCTTAGCCAAGACCTACAAGGAGCAGTTCTTC.

Details on this clonotype: This sequence may be a read error, since a much larger clone differs from it by one base. V gene TRBV4-1 combines with J gene TRBJ1-1, with D perhaps matching TRBD1 (5 bases). Germline CDR1 reads MGHRA; CDR2 reads YSYEKL. This CDR3 comprises 16 residues. This CDR3 is CASSQDIGTLRPVALF. CDR3 bases: TGCGCCAGCAGCCAAGACATAGGGACTCTCCGGCCTGTAGCTCTCTTT.

This clonotype has a count of ten or more. V and J are TRBV2 and TRBJ1-4, with D hard to call. V shed 2 bases and J shed 5 bases, with 9 bases lying between them. CDR1 and CDR2 from the germline V gene are SNHLY and FYNNEI. The CDR3 consists of 14 residues. CDR3 residues: CASSERALNEKLFF. CDR3 nucleotides: TGTGCCAGCAGTGAAAGGGCCTTGAATGAAAAACTGTTTTTT.

Notes on this clonotype: Given a much more abundant clone one base away, this may be a read error. V and J are TRBV10-1 and TRBJ2-7, with D possibly TRBD1 on 6 matching bases. The CDR3 covers 15 residues. Germline CDR1 reads WNHNN; CDR2 reads SYGVQD (reference sequence). CDR3 region: CVSSGDTMQPYEQYF. CDR3 coding DNA: TGCGTCAGCAGTGGGGACACTATGCAACCCTACGAGCAGTACTTC.

This clonotype was recorded many times. The V and J genes are TRBV7-2 and TRBJ2-7, with D tentatively TRBD2 (6 bases). Germline V CDR1 and CDR2: SGHTA, FQGNSA. The CDR3 contains 14 residues. The V gene lost 4 bases and the J gene lost 3 bases, with 13 bases spanning the gap. The CDR3 reads CASSSTVGGYEQYF. The CDR3, as DNA: TGTGCCAGCAGCTCCACGGTGGGGGGCTACGAGCAGTACTTC.

Many counts were recorded for this clonotype. The chain is built from TRBV7-9 and TRBJ1-1; the D gene is possibly TRBD1 (5 bases). The CDR3 has 14 residues. Trimming cost V 5 bases and J 0 bases, with 10 bases left between them. The germline gives CDR1 SEHNR, CDR2 FQNEAQ (reference sequence). CDR3 coding DNA: TGTGCCAGCAGCCCGGGACTCCTGAACACTGAAGCTTTCTTT. Amino acid sequence: CASSPGLLNTEAFF.

The chain uses TRBV7-9 and TRBJ1-1; D is ambiguous. The CDR3 length is 14 residues. V lost 4 bases and J 1 base, leaving 10 bases between the germline ends. Germline V CDR1 and CDR2: SEHNR, FQNEAQ (reference sequence). The CDR3 loop is CASSYVRPNTEAFF. As DNA, the CDR3 is TGTGCCAGCAGCTACGTGAGACCGAACACTGAAGCTTTCTTT.

The table lists this clonotype with many counts. The chain uses TRBV7-9 and TRBJ2-1; TRBD2 is a possible D gene (6 bases). Trimming shortened V by 5 bases and J by 8 bases, and 22 bases separated the two germline ends. The CDR3 consists of 16 residues. Germline lookup yields CDR1 SEHNR and CDR2 FQNEAQ (reference sequence). The CDR3 nucleotides read TGTGCCAGCAGCCCCCCGGCCGGGACTCGATCGGATGAGCAGTTCTTC. Its translation: CASSPPAGTRSDEQFF.

There are many counts of this clonotype. The chain carries TRBV4-1 and TRBJ2-3, with no clear D. The V end was cut by 1 base, the J end by 2 bases, with 4 bases between. The germline V gene encodes CDR1 MGHRA and CDR2 YSYEKL. The CDR3 consists of 13 residues. This CDR3 reads CASSQGSTDTQYF. The DNA for the CDR3 is TGCGCCAGCAGCCAAGGGTCCACAGATACGCAGTATTTT.

The chain recombines TRBV4-2 with TRBJ2-7, with TRBD2 as a possible D gene (6 bases). This CDR3 region has 17 residues. CDR1 and CDR2 (germline): LGHNA, YNFKEQ. Trimming removed 0 bases at V and 4 bases at J, with 19 bases between. The CDR3 sequence is CASSQDAKLAGLYEQYF. CDR3 nucleotides: TGTGCCAGCAGCCAAGATGCCAAGTTGGCGGGGTTGTACGAGCAGTACTTC.

A note on this clonotype: A much larger clone lies a single base off, so this may be a read error. V is TRBV4-3 and J is TRBJ2-7, with D possibly being TRBD2 (6 bases). The CDR3 has 15 residues. Germline assignment: CDR1 LGHNA and CDR2 YSLEER. CDR3 amino acids: CAGSLWTTTESEQYF. CDR3 bases: TGCGCCGGCAGCCTATGGACTACCACGGAGTCCGAGCAGTACTTC.

Ten or more counts support this clonotype. Germline and junction disagree at one end, which may indicate a read error. This chain uses TRBV6-2 or TRBV6-3 with TRBJ1-1, with D hard to call. There are 12 residues in the CDR3. Germline V gives CDR1 MNHEY, CDR2 SVGEGT. CDR3 in DNA: TGTGCCAGCGGGCTCTCGCGGGCTGAAGCTTTCTTC. Translated: CASGLSRAEAFF.

Concerning this clonotype itself: One base away lies a much larger clone, so this may be a sequencing read error. Since no conserved phenylalanine or tryptophan closes the CDR3, a read error is the likely cause. The DNA is left out, because the CDR3 cannot be placed on it with certainty; the CDR3 is given as TCRdb lists it. This chain links TRBV28 with TRBJ2-1; TRBD1 is the table's D call and was not checked against the DNA. The V gene's germline CDR1 is MDHEN and CDR2 SYDVKM. Counting both end residues, the CDR3 totals 10 amino acids. The CDR3: CANSQSAPLV.

The chain recombines TRBV11-2 with TRBJ2-1; the match to TRBD2 covers 7 bases. CDR1 is SGHAT, CDR2 FQNNGV, per germline. V was pared by 4 bases and J by 7 bases, with 7 bases of the junction left unmatched. The CDR3 is made up of 14 amino acids. The CDR3 bases are TGTGCCAGCAGCTACCCTAGCGGCCATAATGAGCAGTTCTTC. Amino acid sequence: CASSYPSGHNEQFF.

This clonotype appeared many times. The chain employs TRBV6-2 or TRBV6-3 and TRBJ1-1; D not certain. CDR1 is MNHEY, CDR2 SVGEGT, per germline. V gave up 8 bases and J gave up 0 bases, with 7 bases separating them. This CDR3 has 12 residues. The CDR3: CASSYMNTEAFF. CDR3 nucleotides: TGTGCCAGCTCTTACATGAACACTGAAGCTTTCTTT.

Ten or more counts support this clonotype. The V gene is TRBV7-2, the J gene TRBJ1-2; D not resolved. Trimming removed 2 bases at V and 3 bases at J, with 1 base between. The CDR3 runs 11 residues. CDR1 and CDR2 (germline): SGHTA, FQGNSA. The DNA of the CDR3 is TGTGCCAGCAGCTTACACTATGGCTACACCTTC. This translates into CASSLHYGYTF.

There are many counts of this clonotype. This chain connects TRBV29-1 to TRBJ2-5; D perhaps matches TRBD1 (6 bases). Germline CDR1 and CDR2: SQVTM and ANQGSEA. The germline V and J ends were trimmed by 3 bases and 5 bases, with 19 bases remaining between them. The CDR3 runs 15 residues. The DNA for the CDR3 is TGCAGCGTTGATATACCTCAGGGGCGCGGGGAGACCCAGTACTTC. This encodes CSVDIPQGRGETQYF.